The 22 T cell receptor beta chains listed next were all sequenced from one sample in a study of T-cell memory formation after mild COVID-19. Each CDR3 protein is one row after TCRdb ran MiXCR on the 5' RACE reads. Of a few hundred thousand distinct CDR3 sequences in the sample, less than 25% were seen once. Sequencing used PBMCs or a T cell subset sorted from them (not recorded which). The receptors originated from an adult woman who had mild COVID-19 (a few samples of this study predate the infection). Cell type and time point are not known.

This clonotype turned up a few times. This chain links TRBV6-4 with TRBJ2-2; the match to TRBD2 covers 13 bases. The trim removed 2 bases at V and 1 base at J, leaving 7 bases unmatched. This CDR3 comprises 19 residues. CDR1 MRHNA and CDR2 SNTAGT come from the germline V gene. This chain's CDR3 is CASSDGTSGNIMNTGELFF. The CDR3 nucleotides are TGTGCCAGCAGTGACGGGACTAGCGGGAACATCATGAACACCGGGGAGCTGTTTTTT.

This clonotype was observed a few times. J is TRBJ2-7 and V is TRBV7-2, with 14 bases aligning to TRBD2. Germline CDR1 is SGHTA and CDR2 is FQGNSA. The CDR3 totals 16 residues. The trim removed 0 bases at V and 7 bases at J, leaving 5 bases unmatched. In DNA, the CDR3 is TGTGCCAGCAGCTTAGCCGGACTAGCGGGAGGAGGGGAGCAGTACTTC. Amino acid sequence: CASSLAGLAGGGEQYF.

This rearrangement joins TRBV5-1 to TRBJ2-3, with D perhaps TRBD1 (5 bases). The CDR3 totals 15 residues. V was shortened by 4 bases and J by 3 bases, with 15 bases between the two germline ends. The germline V gene has CDR1 SGHRS and CDR2 YFSETQ. The CDR3 nucleotides are TGCGCCAGCAGCCCGCAGGGTGCGTTAACAGATACGCAGTATTTT. Translated, it gives CASSPQGALTDTQYF.

CDR3 protein: CASSQDWTSGADTQYF. CDR3 DNA: TGTGCCAGCAGCCAAGACTGGACTAGCGGTGCGGATACGCAGTATTTT. This rearrangement joins TRBV4-2 to TRBJ2-3; 10 nucleotides line up with TRBD2. Germline V lookup: CDR1 LGHNA, CDR2 YNFKEQ. Trimming at V came to 0 bases and at J to 6 bases, leaving 6 bases not matched to a gene. CDR3 length equals 16 residues.

The rearrangement joins TRBV7-3 to TRBJ2-2, with 9 bases lining up with TRBD2. J lost 0 bases, V lost 4 bases, and 3 bases had no gene match. CDR1 is SGHTA, CDR2 FQGTGA, per germline. There are 16 residues in the CDR3. The chain's CDR3 is CASSWGLAANTGELFF. DNA of the CDR3: TGTGCCAGCAGCTGGGGACTAGCAGCGAACACCGGGGAGCTGTTTTTT.

The V call is TRBV4-1, the J call TRBJ2-7, with D perhaps matching TRBD1 (5 bases). Germline V CDR1 and CDR2: MGHRA, YSYEKL. There are 15 residues in the CDR3. Trimming took 4 bases from V and 4 from J, leaving 17 bases between them. In DNA form, the CDR3 reads TGCGCCAGCAGCCCCTGGGGCCCCCAATCGTACGAGCAGTACTTC. It specifies CASSPWGPQSYEQYF.

This sequence joins TRBV5-1 and TRBJ1-2; 8 nucleotides agree with TRBD1. The CDR3 totals 14 residues. CDR1 and CDR2 from the germline V gene are SGHRS and YFSETQ. Unmatched junction bases numbered 10, after V lost 7 bases and J lost 5 bases. The CDR3 DNA follows: TGCGCCAGCGCCGCGACAGGGGATAAATATGGCTACACCTTC. This gives the protein CASAATGDKYGYTF.

This clonotype was counted between two and nine times. This rearrangement joins TRBV7-2 to TRBJ2-7, with 12 nucleotides matching TRBD2. The CDR3 has 16 residues. With V trimmed by 4 bases and J by 4 bases, 8 bases remained unmatched. Looked up from germline, CDR1 is SGHTA and CDR2 is FQGNSA. The chain's CDR3 is CASSSLAGGPRYEQYF. The CDR3 nucleotides are TGTGCCAGCAGCTCCCTAGCGGGAGGGCCGAGGTACGAGCAGTACTTC.

This clonotype was counted only a few times. J is TRBJ1-6 and V is TRBV6-5; 7 bases agree with TRBD1. CDR3 length: 17 amino acids. V trimming: 2 bases; J trimming: 3 bases; junction bases outside the gene matches: 7. Germline V lookup: CDR1 MNHEY, CDR2 SVGAGI. The CDR3 loop is CASSYHRDRGYNSPLHF. The CDR3 region has the DNA TGTGCCAGCAGTTACCACCGGGACAGAGGCTATAATTCACCCCTCCACTTT.

The rearrangement joins TRBV29-1 to TRBJ2-2; 8 bases are shared with TRBD1. Trimming took 5 bases from V and 7 from J; bases not matched to a gene: 6. Per germline, CDR1 SQVTM and CDR2 ANQGSEA. The CDR3 contains 13 residues. Here the CDR3 DNA reads TGCAGCGTTTCAGGGGGCGCCGGCGGGGAGCTGTTTTTT. Its protein product is CSVSGGAGGELFF.

V and J are TRBV7-2 and TRBJ2-6; TRBD1 might be the D (7 bases). From germline, CDR1 is SGHTA and CDR2 FQGNSA. The CDR3 contains 15 residues. V lost 5 bases and J 3 bases, leaving 11 bases between the germline ends. As DNA, the CDR3 is TGTGCCAGCAGCGGAGGGGGCGGTGGGGCCAACGTCCTGACTTTC. It is translated as CASSGGGGGANVLTF.

This clonotype was detected only a few times. CDR3 sequence: CASSPDESCTAEQYF. CDR3 sequence (DNA): TGTGCCAGCAGCCCCGACGAGTCCTGTACCGCCGAGCAGTACTTC. J is TRBJ2-7 and V is TRBV21-1; the table's D call, TRBD1, has no DNA check behind it. TRBV21-1 is recorded as a pseudogene. The CDR3 is made up of 15 amino acids.

The V call is TRBV27, the J call TRBJ1-5; D is unclear. Trimming pared 7 bases from V and 2 bases from J, leaving 15 bases between. CDR1 MNHEY and CDR2 SMNVEV come from the germline V gene (reference sequence). This CDR3 spans 15 amino acids. This CDR3 is CASKDYAEGNQPQHF. Here the CDR3 DNA reads TGTGCCAGCAAAGATTATGCGGAGGGCAATCAGCCCCAGCATTTT.

V gene TRBV7-8 combines with J gene TRBJ2-3; no clear D gene. V was clipped by 2 bases and J by 8 bases, with 11 bases between them. This CDR3 is 13 amino acids long. Germline-derived CDR1 and CDR2 are SGHVS and FQNEAQ. CDR3: CASSLRTVRTQYF. CDR3 sequence (DNA): TGTGCCAGCAGCTTAAGGACGGTTCGTACGCAGTATTTT. Using reference TRBV7-8 and TRBJ2-3 for the parts outside the CDR3, the full variable domain is GAGVSQSPRYKVAKRGQDVALRCDPISGHVSLFWYQQALGQGPEFLTYFQNEAQLDKSGLPSDRFFAERPEGSVSTLKIQRTQQEDSAVYLCASSLRTVRTQYFGPGTRLTVL.

This chain connects TRBV20-1 to TRBJ2-7; D is possibly TRBD1 or TRBD2 (5 bases each). CDR3 size: 11 residues. V shed 6 bases and J shed 3 bases, with 9 bases lying between them. CDR1 and CDR2 from the germline V gene are DFQATT and SNEGSKA (reference sequence). For the CDR3, the DNA is TGCAGTGCCACGAGGGGCTACGAGCAGTACTTC. Residues: CSATRGYEQYF.

J is TRBJ2-1 and V is TRBV3-1; 10 bases are a match to TRBD1. Per germline, CDR1 LGHDT and CDR2 YNNKEL (reference sequence). CDR3 length equals 17 residues. The ends lost 3 bases at V and 6 bases at J; junction bases unmatched: 11. The CDR3: CASSHRRQGALPNEQFF. CDR3 bases: TGTGCCAGCAGCCACCGACGACAGGGGGCCTTGCCCAATGAGCAGTTCTTC.

There are many counts of this clonotype. The J gene is TRBJ1-5, the V gene TRBV5-6; D gene unclear. The germline V and J ends were trimmed by 1 base and 6 bases, with 5 bases remaining between them. Germline V lookup: CDR1 SGHDT, CDR2 YYEEEE. The CDR3 spans 12 residues. CDR3 residues: CASSLWGQPQHF. In DNA form, the CDR3 reads TGTGCCAGCAGCTTGTGGGGTCAGCCCCAGCATTTT.

This clonotype came up a few times. V usage is TRBV6-2 or TRBV6-3 and J usage is TRBJ1-5, with D unclear. Trimming took 0 bases from V and 7 from J, leaving 16 bases between them. The germline V gene encodes CDR1 MNHEY and CDR2 SVGEGT. The CDR3 totals 16 residues. In DNA form, the CDR3 reads TGTGCCAGCAGTTACTCGAGTCAGGATGGGTACCAGCCCCAGCATTTT. Translation gives CASSYSSQDGYQPQHF.

A few counts support this clonotype. V gene TRBV4-1 combines with J gene TRBJ2-1; 9 nucleotides align to TRBD1. The CDR3 consists of 16 residues. Looked up from germline, CDR1 is MGHRA and CDR2 is YSYEKL. Germline trimming cut 1 base from V and 6 bases from J; bases unmatched to any gene: 7. The CDR3 nucleotides read TGCGCCAGCAGCCAAGGCGGACAGGGGTTACTCAATGAGCAGTTCTTC. Amino acid sequence: CASSQGGQGLLNEQFF.

The chain combines TRBV9 with TRBJ2-7; D call uncertain. The CDR3 extends over 15 amino acids. The V gene lost 0 bases and the J gene lost 3 bases, with 13 bases spanning the gap. CDR1 and CDR2 (germline): SGDLS, YYNGEE. CDR3 sequence reads: CASSVGESPLYEQYF. CDR3 DNA: TGTGCCAGCAGCGTAGGTGAGTCCCCCCTCTACGAGCAGTACTTC.

In this sample, this clonotype turned up a few times. DNA of the CDR3: TGTGCCAGCAGCTTGGTCACGGAAGGGGGATATTCACCCCTCCACTTT. Its translation is CASSLVTEGGYSPLHF. This sequence joins TRBV5-6 and TRBJ1-6; D is perhaps TRBD1 (6 bases). Trimming removed 0 bases from V and 8 bases from J, with 15 bases in between. Per germline, CDR1 SGHDT and CDR2 YYEEEE. The CDR3 is 16 amino acids. The full variable domain, in which reference TRBV5-6 and TRBJ1-6 provide the parts outside the CDR3, is DAGVTQSPTHLIKTRGQQVTLRCSPKSGHDTVSWYQQALGQGPQFIFQYYEEEERQRGNFPDRFSGHQFPNYSSELNVNALLLGDSALYLCASSLVTEGGYSPLHFGNGTRLTVT.

The chain employs TRBV5-6 and TRBJ1-2; 7 bases map to TRBD1. Unmatched junction bases numbered 7, after V lost 4 bases and J lost 4 bases. Germline V gene data show CDR1 as SGHDT and CDR2 as YYEEEE. CDR3 length equals 14 residues. This CDR3 is CASSPGQAAYGYTF. CDR3 coding DNA: TGTGCCAGCAGCCCCGGACAGGCCGCCTATGGCTACACCTTC. The variable domain in full, completed from reference TRBV5-6 and TRBJ1-2, reads DAGVTQSPTHLIKTRGQQVTLRCSPKSGHDTVSWYQQALGQGPQFIFQYYEEEERQRGNFPDRFSGHQFPNYSSELNVNALLLGDSALYLCASSPGQAAYGYTFGSGTRLTVV.